These T cell receptor beta chains were read from a single sample in a study of T cell clonotyping in hematopoietic cell transplantation. TCRdb's copy holds only in-frame clones and misses some; the assay was immunoSEQ multiplex PCR. The sample consists of about 6,700 clones, over 35% of them appearing once. Sequences were derived from peripheral blood mononuclear cells, sampled 30 days after allogeneic stem cell transplant. These TCRs come from a female patient aged 60 to 70 who had an allogeneic stem cell transplant, so the T cells may come from the graft donor. Some clones in this sample may be carry-over from other donors' samples. Each CDR3 is given with its conserved first and last residue. A D gene is named only where the DNA matches it firmly. Size tells how often a clone was seen (once, few, many) or the class of an expanded clone, and some rows leave it out.

TRBJ1-1 . few TRBV19 TGTGCCAGTAGTATTGATGGGCCTAACACTGAAGCTTTCTTT CASSIDGPNTEAFF
TRBJ2-7 . . TRBV30 TGTGCCTGGATTTCTCGGACTTTGAGCTCCTACGAGCAGTACTTC CAWISRTLSSYEQYF
TRBJ2-7 . . TRBV4-3 TGCGCCAGCAGCCAAGATCGTTGGGGGCGGGGGAGCGAGCAGTACTTC CASSQDRWGRGSEQYF
TRBJ2-2 . medium-sized TRBV4-1 TGCGCCAGCAGGCTCAGCCCGGGGGCCAGCACCGGGGAGCTGTTTTTT CASRLSPGASTGELFF
TRBJ1-1 . . TRBV30 TGTGCCTGGACTCCAGGGGCGGCTGAAGCTTTCTTT CAWTPGAAEAFF
TRBJ1-1 TRBD1 medium-sized TRBV25-1 TGTGCCAGCAGTGAATATCCCCTTGGACAGGTGACTGAAGCTTTCTTT CASSEYPLGQVTEAFF
TRBJ1-5 . . TRBV29-1 TGCAGCGTTGGAGGGGGGGGTCAGCCCCAGCATTTT CSVGGGGQPQHF
TRBJ1-5 . few TRBV6-5 TGTGCCAGCAGTTACTCGGCGGGTGGCGATCAGCCCCAGCATTTT CASSYSAGGDQPQHF
TRBJ1-2 . . TRBV6-5 TGTGCCAGCAGTCCCCTCGGAGGGTTCTATGGCTACACCTTC CASSPLGGFYGYTF
TRBJ2-7 . . TRBV28 TGTGCCAGCAGTCCTTCGGACGGCCCCTCCTACGAGCAGTACTTC CASSPSDGPSYEQYF
TRBJ1-1 . . TRBV4-3 TGCGCCAGCAGCCCTGCCCGGCAGGCGAACACTGAAGCTTTCTTT CASSPARQANTEAFF
TRBJ1-1 TRBD1 . TRBV6-1 TGTGCCAGCAGTGCCCGACAGGGGTTGGGGGTGAACACTGAAGCTTTCTTT CASSARQGLGVNTEAFF
TRBJ1-1 . . TRBV20-1 TGCAGTGCCAACCCTAACACTGAAGCTTTCTTT CSANPNTEAFF
TRBJ2-7 TRBD1 . TRBV2 TGTGCCAGCAGTGGACAGGGGGCAAGCGAGCAGTACTTC CASSGQGASEQYF